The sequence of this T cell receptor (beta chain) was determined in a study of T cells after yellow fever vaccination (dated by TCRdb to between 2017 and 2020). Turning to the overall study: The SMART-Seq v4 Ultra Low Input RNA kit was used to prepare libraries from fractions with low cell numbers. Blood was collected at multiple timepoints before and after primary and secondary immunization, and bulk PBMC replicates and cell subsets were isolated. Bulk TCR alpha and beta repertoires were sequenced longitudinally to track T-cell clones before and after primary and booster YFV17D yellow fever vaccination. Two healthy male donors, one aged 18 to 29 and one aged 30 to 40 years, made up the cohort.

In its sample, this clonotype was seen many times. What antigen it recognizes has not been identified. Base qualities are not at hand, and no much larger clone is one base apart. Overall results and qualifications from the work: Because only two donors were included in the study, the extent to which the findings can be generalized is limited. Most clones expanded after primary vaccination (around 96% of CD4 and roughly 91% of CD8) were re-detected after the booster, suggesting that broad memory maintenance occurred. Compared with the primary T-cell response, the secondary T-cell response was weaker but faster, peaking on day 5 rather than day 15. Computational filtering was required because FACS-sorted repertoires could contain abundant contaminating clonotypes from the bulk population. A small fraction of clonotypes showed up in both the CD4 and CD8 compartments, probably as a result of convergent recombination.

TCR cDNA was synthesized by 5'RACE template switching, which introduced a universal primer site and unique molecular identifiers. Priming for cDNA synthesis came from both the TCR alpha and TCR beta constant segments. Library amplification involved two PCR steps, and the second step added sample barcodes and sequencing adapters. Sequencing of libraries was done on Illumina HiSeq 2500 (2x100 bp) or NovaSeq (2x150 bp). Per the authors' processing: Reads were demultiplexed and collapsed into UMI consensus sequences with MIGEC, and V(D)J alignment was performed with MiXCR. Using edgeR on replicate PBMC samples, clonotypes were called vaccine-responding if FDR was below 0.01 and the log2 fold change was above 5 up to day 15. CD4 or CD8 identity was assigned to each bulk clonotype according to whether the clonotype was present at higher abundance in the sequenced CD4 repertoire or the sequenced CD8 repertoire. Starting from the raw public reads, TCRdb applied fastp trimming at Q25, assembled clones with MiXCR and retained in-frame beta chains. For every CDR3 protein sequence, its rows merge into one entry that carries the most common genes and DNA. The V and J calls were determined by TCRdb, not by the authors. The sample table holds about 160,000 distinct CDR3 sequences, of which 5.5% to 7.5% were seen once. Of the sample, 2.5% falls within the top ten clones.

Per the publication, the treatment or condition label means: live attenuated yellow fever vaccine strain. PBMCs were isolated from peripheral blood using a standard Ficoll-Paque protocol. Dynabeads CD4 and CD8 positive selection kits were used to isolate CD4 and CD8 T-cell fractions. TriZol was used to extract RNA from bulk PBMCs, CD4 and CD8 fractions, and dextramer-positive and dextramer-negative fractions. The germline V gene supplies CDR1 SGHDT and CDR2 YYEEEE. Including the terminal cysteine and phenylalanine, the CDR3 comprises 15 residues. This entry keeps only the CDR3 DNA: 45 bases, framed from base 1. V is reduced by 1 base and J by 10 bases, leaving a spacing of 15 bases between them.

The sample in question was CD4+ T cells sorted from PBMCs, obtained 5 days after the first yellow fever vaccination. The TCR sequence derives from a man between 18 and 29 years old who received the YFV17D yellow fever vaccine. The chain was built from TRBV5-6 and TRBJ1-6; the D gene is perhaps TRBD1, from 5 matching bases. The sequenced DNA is TGTGCCAGCAGCTTGTTCGGGGCCCTTTACTCACCCCTCCACTTT. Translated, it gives CASSLFGALYSPLHF. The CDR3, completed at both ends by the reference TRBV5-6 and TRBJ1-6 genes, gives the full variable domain DAGVTQSPTHLIKTRGQQVTLRCSPKSGHDTVSWYQQALGQGPQFIFQYYEEEERQRGNFPDRFSGHQFPNYSSELNVNALLLGDSALYLCASSLFGALYSPLHFGNGTRLTVT.